What follows are 28 T cell receptor beta chains derived from one specimen sequenced in a study of Ad26.COV2.S vaccination and SARS-CoV-2 variants. Generated by immunoSEQ multiplex PCR, the TCRdb table keeps only in-frame clones and is missing some. The repertoire holds roughly 320,000 clones, with around 87% as singletons. Treatment noted: some 20 received Ad26.COV2.S at low or high dose, single or two shots; 5 received placebo; per-sample allocation not given. Collection of samples fell on day 63 after the first vaccine or placebo injection. This specimen was peripheral blood, taken in a trial of Ad26.COV2.S vaccine versus placebo. These receptors originate from a person aged 18-65 years who received the Ad26.COV2.S COVID-19 vaccine or a placebo.

This clone has more than one count but fewer than ten. The V gene is TRBV19, the J gene TRBJ2-2; 8 bases align to TRBD1. Trimming took 3 bases from V and 4 from J; bases not matched to a gene: 7. The CDR3 is 16 residues long. The V gene's germline CDR1 is LNHDA and CDR2 SQIVND (reference sequence). The CDR3 spells CASSIRRGRGTGELFF. Written as DNA, the CDR3 is TGTGCCAGTAGTATCCGCAGGGGGCGCGGCACCGGGGAGCTGTTTTTT.

This chain uses TRBV4-3 with TRBJ2-1; TRBD2 matches at 9 bases. Germline values: CDR1 LGHNA, CDR2 YSLEER. V dropped 0 bases and J dropped 10; count of bases not matched to a gene: 7. This CDR3 is built from 15 residues. The chain's CDR3 is CASSQDVAGGREQFF. The CDR3 DNA reads as TGCGCCAGCAGCCAAGATGTGGCGGGGGGGCGAGAGCAGTTCTTC.

V and J are TRBV5-1 and TRBJ1-1; 7 bases fit TRBD1. Germline loops: CDR1 SGHRS, CDR2 YFSETQ. V dropped 7 bases and J dropped 0; count of bases not matched to a gene: 6. The CDR3 has 14 amino acids. The CDR3 region is CASQGGGVNTEAFF. In nucleotides, the CDR3 is TGCGCCAGCCAGGGGGGAGGAGTGAACACTGAAGCTTTCTTT.

This chain uses TRBV5-4 with TRBJ1-2, with D perhaps matching TRBD1 (6 bases). V gave up 4 bases and J gave up 7 bases, with 20 bases separating them. Germline CDR1 SGHNT, CDR2 YYREEE (reference sequence). The CDR3 runs 15 residues. The CDR3 coding sequence is TGTGCCAGCAGCCTGCCCGGGACAAGAATTACTGGCTACACCTTC. This translates into CASSLPGTRITGYTF.

This clone was recorded only once. The V and J genes are TRBV7-2 and TRBJ2-5, with 8 bases matching TRBD2. CDR3 length: 15 amino acids. Trimming at V came to 3 bases and at J to 1 base, leaving 4 bases not matched to a gene. Germline CDR1 SGHTA, CDR2 FQGNSA. In DNA, the CDR3 is TGTGCCAGCAGCTTGAGTAGCGGGGTCCAAGAGACCCAGTACTTC. Its protein is CASSLSSGVQETQYF.

The V call is TRBV29-1, the J call TRBJ2-5; 8 bases map to TRBD1. CDR1 and CDR2 (germline): SQVTM, ANQGSEA. V was clipped by 7 bases and J by 7 bases; unmatched bases: 14. The CDR3 sequence is 14 residues long. DNA for the CDR3: TGCAGCGCCTCTCCGGGCAGGGGGCTGGGGACCCAGTACTTC. Translated, it gives CSASPGRGLGTQYF. Combining the CDR3 with reference TRBV29-1 and TRBJ2-5 gives the whole variable domain SAVISQKPSRDICQRGTSLTIQCQVDSQVTMMFWYRQQPGQSLTLIATANQGSEATYESGFVIDKFPISRPNLTFSTLTVSNMSPEDSSIYLCSASPGRGLGTQYFGPGTRLLVL.

This clone was recorded a few times. The genes are TRBV5-4 and TRBJ2-2; D possibly corresponds to TRBD2 (5 bases). The V gene lost 0 bases and the J gene lost 6 bases, with 9 bases spanning the gap. The CDR3 length is 14 residues. Germline V lookup: CDR1 SGHNT, CDR2 YYREEE (reference sequence). CDR3 sequence reads: CASSLGEPSGELFF. The CDR3, as DNA: TGTGCCAGCAGCTTGGGGGAGCCCTCCGGGGAGCTGTTTTTT.

CDR3 sequence: CASSETPQGIYGYTF. The DNA of the CDR3 is TGTGCCAGCAGTGAAACACCACAGGGTATCTATGGCTACACCTTC. The rearrangement joins TRBV6-1 to TRBJ1-2, with a tentative D call TRBD1 (6 bases). The CDR3 consists of 15 residues. CDR1 MNHNS and CDR2 SASEGT come from the germline V gene. The V end lost 2 bases, the J end lost 4 bases, and 14 bases lay between the germline ends.

The chain uses TRBV5-4 and TRBJ2-5; tentatively, D is TRBD2 (5 bases). Trimming stripped 1 base from V and 5 bases from J, with 9 bases between. The CDR3 contains 13 residues. Germline V CDR1 and CDR2: SGHNT, YYREEE (reference sequence). DNA for the CDR3: TGTGCCAGCAGCTTGCCGGGGAGTGAGACCCAGTACTTC. This codes for CASSLPGSETQYF.

The J gene is TRBJ2-5, the V gene TRBV5-8; 8 nucleotides line up with TRBD1. V trimming: 4 bases; J trimming: 5 bases; junction bases outside the gene matches: 13. This CDR3 has 16 amino acids. The germline V gene has CDR1 SGHTS and CDR2 YDEGEE. This CDR3 reads CASSPGTGEIGETQYF. CDR3 nucleotide sequence: TGTGCCAGCAGCCCCGGGACAGGAGAAATCGGGGAGACCCAGTACTTC.

The V and J genes are TRBV29-1 and TRBJ1-4, with D maybe TRBD1 (5 bases). The V gene's germline CDR1 is SQVTM and CDR2 ANQGSEA. The CDR3 is 15 residues long. With 3 bases removed from V and 4 bases from J, the gap between germline ends came to 15 bases. This CDR3 reads CSVDGLAGHNEKLFF. CDR3 bases: TGCAGCGTTGATGGATTGGCAGGGCATAATGAAAAACTGTTTTTT.

The chain has TRBV27 and TRBJ2-1, with no clear D. The germline V gene encodes CDR1 MNHEY and CDR2 SMNVEV (reference sequence). This CDR3 is built from 13 residues. V was trimmed by 10 bases and J by 5 bases, leaving 15 bases between them. The CDR3 sequence: CATSTLFNNEQFF. The CDR3 DNA follows: TGTGCCACCTCGACACTGTTTAACAATGAGCAGTTCTTC.

The genes are TRBV27 and TRBJ1-1; D gene uncertain. The CDR3 is 15 residues long. V was trimmed by 6 bases and J by 0 bases, leaving 14 bases between them. Germline V lookup: CDR1 MNHEY, CDR2 SMNVEV (reference sequence). In DNA, the CDR3 is TGTGCCAGCAGCCCGCACAACAGAATGAACACTGAAGCTTTCTTT. Protein product: CASSPHNRMNTEAFF.

There are a few counts of this clone. The CDR3 DNA is TGCGCCAGCAGCTCAAACAGGGGGCCCTATGGCTACACCTTC. Translating gives CASSSNRGPYGYTF. The chain combines TRBV5-1 with TRBJ1-2, with 9 nucleotides matching TRBD1. CDR3 size: 14 residues. Germline assignment: CDR1 SGHRS and CDR2 YFSETQ. The J segment lost 4 bases and the V segment lost 3 bases, leaving 4 bases of the junction unmatched.

V and J are TRBV30 and TRBJ1-1; D not resolved. The CDR3 covers 11 residues. V dropped 0 bases and J dropped 6 bases, with 5 bases sitting between them. Germline lookup yields CDR1 GTSNPN and CDR2 SVGIG (reference sequence). The CDR3 here is CAWSVTPEAFF. CDR3 bases: TGTGCCTGGAGTGTAACGCCTGAAGCTTTCTTT.

V and J are TRBV27 and TRBJ2-3; D is uncertain. Germline lookup yields CDR1 MNHEY and CDR2 SMNVEV (reference sequence). This CDR3 has 11 residues. V was cut by 7 bases and J by 3 bases, with 5 bases left in between. The CDR3, as DNA: TGTGCCAGCATGAAAACAGATACGCAGTATTTT. Residues: CASMKTDTQYF.

CDR3 loop: CASSIGDREETQYF. The CDR3 bases are TGTGCCAGCAGCATCGGGGACAGGGAAGAGACCCAGTACTTC. The V and J genes are TRBV21-1 and TRBJ2-5; whether TRBD1, the table's D call, matches the DNA was not checked. TRBV21-1 is a known pseudogene. The length of the CDR3 is 14 residues.

The V and J genes are TRBV3-1 (or the pseudogene TRBV3-2) and TRBJ2-5; 8 bases align to TRBD1. V lost 0 bases to trimming and J lost 5 bases; unmatched junction nucleotides: 5. This CDR3 spans 15 amino acids. CDR1 and CDR2 from the germline V gene are LGHDT and YNNKEL (reference sequence). CDR3 sequence (DNA): TGTGCCAGCAGCCAAGATTCCAGGGGGCGTGAGACCCAGTACTTC. Translating gives CASSQDSRGRETQYF.

The chain couples TRBV19 to TRBJ1-4; 7 bases fit TRBD1. Germline loops: CDR1 LNHDA, CDR2 SQIVND (reference sequence). The trim removed 5 bases at V and 0 bases at J, leaving 6 bases unmatched. The CDR3 has 16 residues. The CDR3 protein is CASSGEGAATNEKLFF. The CDR3 DNA reads TGTGCCAGTAGTGGTGAGGGGGCCGCAACTAATGAAAAACTGTTTTTT.

This clone has a single count. The same CDR3 can be traced to other DNA sequences in this sample. The genes are TRBV7-9 and TRBJ2-7; no clear D. This CDR3 is 13 amino acids long. The V gene lost 2 bases and the J gene lost 1 base, with 6 bases spanning the gap. Germline V lookup: CDR1 SEHNR, CDR2 FQNEAQ (reference sequence). CDR3 sequence (DNA): TGTGCCAGCAGCTTAACAGCTTCCTACGAGCAGTACTTC. Amino acids: CASSLTASYEQYF.

The rearrangement links TRBV18 to TRBJ2-5; TRBD1 agrees at 9 bases. Per the germline V gene, CDR1 is KGHSH and CDR2 is LQKENI. The CDR3 runs 17 residues. Trimming cost V 1 base and J 2 bases; bases outside gene matches: 8. The chain's CDR3 is CASSPLGQGLSQETQYF. The CDR3 DNA follows: TGTGCCAGCTCACCACTGGGACAGGGCTTATCTCAAGAGACCCAGTACTTC.

The chain recombines TRBV27 with TRBJ2-2, with 10 bases matching TRBD2. This CDR3 contains 16 residues. Germline V CDR1 and CDR2: MNHEY, SMNVEV (reference sequence). V gave up 6 bases and J gave up 3 bases; unmatched junction bases: 7. CDR3 nucleotides: TGTGCCAGCAGCCCAAGCGGGGGGGCGTACACCGGGGAGCTGTTTTTT. It translates to CASSPSGGAYTGELFF.

This chain joins TRBV6-4 and TRBJ2-5; weak D call: TRBD2 (5 bases). The V and J ends lost 6 bases and 5 bases respectively, with 13 bases between them. CDR1 is MRHNA and CDR2 is SNTAGT in the germline V gene. The length of the CDR3 is 13 residues. The CDR3 sequence is CASSGNPLETQYF. The CDR3 bases are TGTGCCAGCAGCGGGAACCCATTGGAGACCCAGTACTTC.

The chain carries TRBV5-1 and TRBJ2-3, with TRBD2 as a possible D gene (6 bases). The V end lost 4 bases, the J end lost 4 bases, and 13 bases lay between the germline ends. The CDR3 runs to 14 residues. Per germline, CDR1 SGHRS and CDR2 YFSETQ. CDR3 residues: CASSPAGTADTQYF. The CDR3 DNA reads as TGCGCCAGCAGCCCTGCGGGGACCGCAGATACGCAGTATTTT.

The chain couples TRBV14 to TRBJ2-2; no definite D call. The V gene's germline CDR1 is SGHDN and CDR2 FVKESK. This CDR3 spans 16 amino acids. Trimming stripped 1 base from V and 0 bases from J, with 9 bases between. The CDR3 bases are TGTGCCAGCAGCCAAGTCTCATGGTCGAACACCGGGGAGCTGTTTTTT. It translates to CASSQVSWSNTGELFF.

This rearrangement joins TRBV2 to TRBJ2-1; D call uncertain. Germline CDR1 and CDR2: SNHLY and FYNNEI. This CDR3 is 13 amino acids long. With 10 bases removed from V and 8 bases from J, the gap between germline ends came to 18 bases. CDR3 amino acids: CAIAGPSRDEQFF. For the CDR3, the DNA is TGTGCCATAGCCGGGCCCTCAAGGGATGAGCAGTTCTTC.

This chain joins TRBV7-3 and TRBJ2-7; D perhaps matches TRBD2 (5 bases). Germline V CDR1 and CDR2: SGHTA, FQGTGA. V lost 5 bases and J lost 0, with 14 bases in between. The CDR3 runs to 15 residues. The CDR3 bases are TGTGCCAGCAGCCCCCTACCGGGGAGCTCCTACGAGCAGTACTTC. Residues: CASSPLPGSSYEQYF.

The chain recombines TRBV13 with TRBJ2-1; the D is unclear. This CDR3 has 12 residues. Germline assignment: CDR1 PRHDT and CDR2 FYEKMQ (reference sequence). Trimming took 5 bases from V and 5 from J, leaving 7 bases between them. The CDR3 DNA reads as TGTGCCAGCAGCCAACACGACAATGAGCAGTTCTTC. It encodes CASSQHDNEQFF.